Below are 13 T cell receptor beta chains sequenced from a single sample in a study of blood T cell repertoires in COVID-19. The data were produced by immunoSEQ multiplex PCR, yet TCRdb's version contains in-frame clones alone and is incomplete. The table lists some 260,000 clones, roughly 84% of them singletons. Sequencing was done on a sample of peripheral blood. The receptors come from a woman aged 18-30 years with acute or convalescent COVID-19.

Concerning this clone: At one of its ends the junction is not consistent with the germline gene, which may arise from a read error. This CDR3 is CSVDSNWLEIQYF. CDR3 sequence (DNA): TGCAGCGTTGATTCGAATTGGCTAGAGATCCAGTACTTC. The chain couples TRBV29-1 to TRBJ2-5, with no clear D. From germline, CDR1 is SQVTM and CDR2 ANQGSEA. The CDR3 is 13 residues long.

This clone was recorded only once. This rearrangement joins TRBV4-1 to TRBJ2-1, with 7 bases matching TRBD2. J lost 8 bases, V lost 0 bases, and 16 bases had no gene match. In germline, CDR1 is MGHRA, CDR2 YSYEKL. The CDR3 is 18 amino acids. CDR3 region: CASSQDAPGLGTTHEQFF. DNA of the CDR3: TGCGCCAGCAGCCAAGATGCTCCAGGACTAGGTACTACCCATGAGCAGTTCTTC.

This chain links TRBV27 with TRBJ2-7; the match to TRBD1 covers 9 bases. This CDR3 has 14 amino acids. The trim removed 9 bases at V and 5 bases at J, leaving 11 bases unmatched. CDR1 and CDR2 (germline): MNHEY, SMNVEV (reference sequence). CDR3 nucleotides: TGTGCCAGTACCCAACAGGGGGCGCTTAACGAGCAGTACTTC. Its translation is CASTQQGALNEQYF.

The gene calls are TRBV28 and TRBJ1-5, with D tentatively TRBD1 (5 bases). Germline V gene data show CDR1 as MDHEN and CDR2 as SYDVKM. The CDR3 is 14 residues long. CDR3 protein: CAVVHGQGGQPQHF. The CDR3, as DNA: TGTGCGGTAGTTCATGGGCAGGGTGGTCAGCCCCAGCATTTT.

J is TRBJ1-3 and V is TRBV28; TRBD1 might be the D (6 bases). The ends were cut back, 6 bases at V and 4 bases at J, with 28 bases in the middle. CDR3 length: 19 residues. The germline gives CDR1 MDHEN, CDR2 SYDVKM. The CDR3 sequence: CASSNMRGLGGVSGNTIYF. Written as DNA, the CDR3 is TGTGCCAGCAGCAATATGCGGGGGCTCGGGGGGGTCTCCGGAAACACCATATATTTT.

The chain uses TRBV5-1 and TRBJ1-2, with a tentative D call TRBD1 (5 bases). V lost 6 bases and J lost 7, with 16 bases in between. The CDR3 totals 13 residues. Germline-derived CDR1 and CDR2 are SGHRS and YFSETQ. The CDR3 bases are TGCGCCAGCACCGAGACAGAAACGGGTGGCTACACCTTC. Translated: CASTETETGGYTF.

This chain links TRBV6-6 with TRBJ1-1; 7 nucleotides align to TRBD1. The germline gives CDR1 MNHNY, CDR2 SVGAGI (reference sequence). The V and J ends lost 5 bases and 5 bases, in that order; junction bases with no gene match: 17. This CDR3 has 17 amino acids. The CDR3 bases are TGTGCCAGCAGTCCCGGGACAGTGTCGTCCTTAGGGACTGAAGCTTTCTTT. It codes for CASSPGTVSSLGTEAFF.

The chain links TRBV7-9 to TRBJ1-6; maybe TRBD1 (5 bases). V was trimmed by 4 bases and J by 5 bases, leaving 12 bases between them. This CDR3 spans 15 amino acids. Germline V gene lookup returns CDR1 SEHNR and CDR2 FQNEAQ (reference sequence). The CDR3 DNA sequence: TGTGCCAGCAGCTCCACGACAGAGAATAATTCACCCCTCCACTTT. Its protein product is CASSSTTENNSPLHF.

The chain recombines TRBV28 with TRBJ2-4; 7 bases are shared with TRBD1. V trimming: 4 bases; J trimming: 0 bases; junction bases outside the gene matches: 6. CDR3 size: 16 residues. Germline V CDR1 and CDR2: MDHEN, SYDVKM. Written as DNA, the CDR3 is TGTGCCAGCAGTTCCCCCGGGACAGTAGCCAAAAACATTCAGTACTTC. Amino acids: CASSSPGTVAKNIQYF.

This clone was detected once. The gene calls are TRBV4-3 and TRBJ1-1; 7 nucleotides match TRBD1. Germline V CDR1 and CDR2: LGHNA, YSLEER. The CDR3 is 15 residues long. V shed 0 bases and J 8 bases; nucleotides not matched to a gene: 9. Here the CDR3 reads CASSQETLTGREAFF. CDR3 DNA: TGCGCCAGCAGCCAAGAAACCCTGACAGGGAGAGAAGCTTTCTTT.

The V and J genes are TRBV5-8 and TRBJ1-5; D gene uncertain. The CDR3 loop spans 15 amino acids. The ends were cut back, 1 base at V and 4 bases at J, with 12 bases in the middle. Germline loops: CDR1 SGHTS, CDR2 YDEGEE. In nucleotides, the CDR3 is TGTGCCAGCAGCTTGAATCGACAAAAAAATCAGCCCCAGCATTTT. This translates into CASSLNRQKNQPQHF.

CDR3 sequence: CASSEMSTEAFF. The CDR3 DNA is TGTGCCAGCAGTGAAATGAGCACTGAAGCTTTCTTT. This chain joins TRBV6-1 and TRBJ1-1, with D hard to call. The V gene lost 2 bases and the J gene lost 4 bases, with 5 bases spanning the gap. Germline CDR1 is MNHNS and CDR2 is SASEGT. The CDR3 loop spans 12 amino acids.

The V gene is TRBV6-2 or TRBV6-3, the J gene TRBJ2-7; 7 bases agree with TRBD2. V was pared by 6 bases and J by 5 bases, with 4 bases of the junction left unmatched. This CDR3 is 12 amino acids long. Germline V gene lookup returns CDR1 MNHEY and CDR2 SVGEGT. CDR3 region: CASSRTSDEQYF. The CDR3 nucleotides are TGTGCCAGCAGCCGGACTAGTGACGAGCAGTACTTC.